This TCR beta chain was profiled in a study of somatic mutations in cytotoxic T cells in rheumatoid arthritis. Data came from immunoSEQ multiplex PCR; TCRdb stores just in-frame clones and leaves some out. This table holds tens of thousands of clones, around 80% found once. This clone has a single count. This CDR3 is 13 amino acids long. Germline CDR1 and CDR2: MNHEY and SMNVEV (reference sequence). V was trimmed by 2 bases and J by 6 bases, leaving 10 bases between them. The clonotype comes from a middle-aged man in good health. The sample consisted of CD8+ T cells sorted from blood. The chain recombines TRBV27 with TRBJ1-1; D possibly corresponds to TRBD1 (5 bases). The CDR3 DNA reads as TGTGCCAGCAGTTTAGGCAGGGCGGCTGAAGCTTTCTTT. Protein sequence: CASSLGRAAEAFF.